This T cell receptor (beta chain) was profiled in a study of post-analysis software for immune sequencing data. Study at large: Multiple sclerosis in the patients followed relapsing-remitting, secondary progressive and progressive-relapsing courses. Findings of the study overall: Multiple sclerosis patients showed significantly lower normalized Chao1 diversity than controls did. Five TRBV segments, including TRBV5-6, TRBV5-1 and TRBV20-1, were more frequent in patients than controls.

Prepared TCR beta cDNA libraries contained unique molecular identifiers. TCRdb re-called the PCR reads through MiXCR, storing one row per CDR3 protein. Of about 190,000 distinct CDR3 sequences in the sample, over 25% were seen once. A remark on this clonotype: Antigen specificity is unknown.

Germline V gives CDR1 MNHNS, CDR2 SASEGT. Trimming shortened V by 5 bases and J by 3 bases, and 10 bases separated the two germline ends. This CDR3 has 13 residues. The sequenced sample consisted of blood. The chain employs TRBV6-1 and TRBJ2-5; D is unclear. The TCR comes from a girl aged 2-17 years with multiple sclerosis. CDR3 sequence reads: CASSSTDEETQYF. CDR3 nucleotide sequence: TGTGCCAGCAGTAGTACGGACGAAGAGACCCAGTACTTC.